This TCR beta chain was identified during a study of blood T cells in healthy people across ages. The J segment lost 5 bases and the V segment lost 7 bases, leaving 3 bases of the junction unmatched. This CDR3 has 13 residues. The V gene's germline CDR1 is ENHRY and CDR2 SYGVKD. A J-beta primer mix and a sample-barcoded 5' primer were used in a second PCR of roughly 7 to 12 cycles. Using its own MiXCR run on the 5' RACE reads, TCRdb lists one record per CDR3 protein. The table has some 800,000 distinct CDR3 sequences, 40% to 50% seen once. General observations from the study: It was held that the diversity estimates obtained from one million T cells were underestimates. The long-lived group displayed more naive CD4+ cells, plus higher diversity, than the aged donors did.

Those donating, healthy Caucasian individuals from Russia, were aged roughly 6 to 100. Whenever a sample was processed, at least 6 million PBMCs were isolated. This clonotype turned up a few times. What it binds is unknown. Material for sequencing was blood. V usage is TRBV10-3 and J usage is TRBJ2-1, with 9 positions matching TRBD1. This clonotype originated in a man in his 60s in good health. Here the CDR3 DNA reads TGTGCCATCATGGGACAGGGTAACAATGAGCAGTTCTTC. Encoded protein: CAIMGQGNNEQFF.